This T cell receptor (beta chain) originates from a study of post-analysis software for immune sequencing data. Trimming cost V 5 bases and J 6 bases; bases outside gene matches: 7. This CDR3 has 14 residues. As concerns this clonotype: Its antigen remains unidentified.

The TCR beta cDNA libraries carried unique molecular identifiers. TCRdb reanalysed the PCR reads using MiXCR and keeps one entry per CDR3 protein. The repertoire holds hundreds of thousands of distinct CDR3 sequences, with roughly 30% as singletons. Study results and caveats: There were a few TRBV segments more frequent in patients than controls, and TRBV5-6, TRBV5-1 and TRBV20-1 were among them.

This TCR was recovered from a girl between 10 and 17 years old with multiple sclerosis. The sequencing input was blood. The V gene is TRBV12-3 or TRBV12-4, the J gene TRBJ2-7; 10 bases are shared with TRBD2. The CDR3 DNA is TGTGCCAGCAGTCAAGGGACTAGCGCCGGCGAGCAGTACTTC. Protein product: CASSQGTSAGEQYF.